What follows is one TCR beta chain and its context. Other nucleotide sequences from this sample produce the same CDR3. This record comes from a study of Tregs in tolerant kidney transplant recipients. Method: immunoSEQ multiplex PCR; TCRdb's copy keeps in-frame clones and lacks some. The table records some 70,000 clones, 65% to 85% of them present only once. Per germline, CDR1 SGHNT and CDR2 YYREEE (reference sequence). The V end was cut by 2 bases, the J end by 5 bases, with 4 bases between. The length of the CDR3 is 11 residues. Sample: CD4+ T cells from blood. The sequence was collected from a human donor in good health. The chain is built from TRBV5-4 and TRBJ2-5; D unresolved. CDR3 nucleotides: TGTGCCAGCAGCTTCGGGGAGACCCAGTACTTC. Protein: CASSFGETQYF.